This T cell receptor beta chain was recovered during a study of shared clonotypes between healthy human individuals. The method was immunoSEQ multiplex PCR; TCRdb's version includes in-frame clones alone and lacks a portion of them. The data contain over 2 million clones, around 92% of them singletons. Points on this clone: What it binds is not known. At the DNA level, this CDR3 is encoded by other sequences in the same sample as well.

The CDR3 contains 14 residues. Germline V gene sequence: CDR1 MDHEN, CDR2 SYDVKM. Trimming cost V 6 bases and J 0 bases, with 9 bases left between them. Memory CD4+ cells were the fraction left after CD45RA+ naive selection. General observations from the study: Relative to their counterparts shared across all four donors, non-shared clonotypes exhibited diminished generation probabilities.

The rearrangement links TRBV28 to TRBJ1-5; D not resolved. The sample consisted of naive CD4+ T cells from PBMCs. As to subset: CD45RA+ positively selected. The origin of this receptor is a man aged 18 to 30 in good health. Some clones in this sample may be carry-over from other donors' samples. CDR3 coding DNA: TGTGCCAGCAGCTTGCTCAATAGCAATCAGCCCCAGCATTTT. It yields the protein CASSLLNSNQPQHF.